The 14 T cell receptor beta chains below all came from one sample that was sequenced in a study of T cells in Graves' hyperthyroidism and ophthalmopathy. There were TCR beta CDR3 regions amplified from RNA transcripts. A first-round RT-PCR of the TCR CDR3 used the HTBI primer set. TCRdb re-derived calls from the multiplex PCR reads in MiXCR, one entry per CDR3 protein. This sample yields about 700,000 distinct CDR3 sequences, of which nearly 45% are seen a single time; 7% to 7.5% belongs to the top ten. Sequencing was performed on peripheral blood or thyroid tissue (not recorded which). The receptors shown here come from an adult man with Graves' disease, either hyperthyroidism or ophthalmopathy (not recorded which).

Turning to this clonotype: A clone one base away is much larger, so this may be a read error. This is likely a read error, given that the CDR3 carries no conserved phenylalanine or tryptophan at its end. This sequence joins TRBV24-1 and TRBJ1-1; D gene unclear. Germline V lookup: CDR1 KGHDR, CDR2 SFDVKD. The CDR3 runs to 12 residues. The germline V and J ends were trimmed by 5 bases and 7 bases, with 10 bases remaining between them. The CDR3 DNA reads TGTGCCACCAGTGCTTCAGACGGTGAAGCTTTCTCT. Translated, it gives CATSASDGEAFS.

This clonotype occurred a few times. The V call is TRBV7-2, the J call TRBJ1-2; TRBD1 might be the D (6 bases). The germline V gene has CDR1 SGHTA and CDR2 FQGNSA. Trimming removed 5 bases at V and 5 bases at J, with 15 bases between. There are 14 residues in the CDR3. CDR3 amino acids: CASSQTRQEYGYTF. CDR3 DNA sequence: TGTGCCAGCAGCCAAACCCGACAGGAGTATGGCTACACCTTC.

In regard to this clonotype: This may stem from a read error, because a much larger clone lies one nucleotide away. The rearrangement joins TRBV2 to TRBJ1-5; D is uncertain. CDR1 and CDR2 (germline): SNHLY, FYNNEI. Trimming pared 8 bases from V and 8 bases from J, leaving 10 bases between. This CDR3 comprises 11 residues. In DNA form, the CDR3 reads TGTGCCAGCTCAGGAAGGGAGCCCCAGCATTTT. It specifies CASSGREPQHF. Using reference TRBV2 and TRBJ1-5 for the parts outside the CDR3, the full variable domain is EPEVTQTPSHQVTQMGQEVILRCVPISNHLYFYWYRQILGQKVEFLVSFYNNEISEKSEIFDDQFSVERPDGSNFTLKIRSTKLEDSAMYFCASSGREPQHFGDGTRLSIL.

The V call is TRBV5-1, the J call TRBJ1-6; 8 positions agree with TRBD1. The CDR3 has 15 amino acids. V lost 4 bases to trimming and J lost 9 bases; unmatched junction nucleotides: 9. Per the germline V gene, CDR1 is SGHRS and CDR2 is YFSETQ. CDR3 sequence reads: CASSPDGQGGSPLHF. The CDR3 DNA sequence: TGCGCCAGCAGCCCAGACGGACAGGGAGGTTCACCCCTCCACTTT.

The chain has TRBV5-1 and TRBJ2-5; D might be TRBD1 (6 bases). CDR3 length: 18 amino acids. V was trimmed by 1 base and J by 4 bases, leaving 23 bases between them. Per germline, CDR1 SGHRS and CDR2 YFSETQ. The CDR3 here is CASSLSILSRGQRETQYF. DNA of the CDR3: TGCGCCAGCAGCTTGAGTATATTATCGAGGGGACAAAGAGAGACCCAGTACTTC.

Notes on this clonotype: At one end, the junction sequence differs from germline, possibly due to a read error. The genes are TRBV7-9 and TRBJ2-5; no clear D. The CDR3 spans 12 residues. CDR1 SEHNR and CDR2 FQNEAQ come from the germline V gene (reference sequence). This chain's CDR3 is CASSLFGETRYF. The CDR3 nucleotides are TGTGCCAGCAGCTTGTTTGGTGAGACCCGGTACTTC.

The chain links TRBV12-3 or TRBV12-4 to TRBJ2-7; a weak D match, TRBD2 (6 bases). CDR3 size: 13 residues. V shed 5 bases and J shed 3 bases, with 11 bases lying between them. CDR3: CASSGGILYEQYF. The CDR3, as DNA: TGTGCCAGCAGTGGGGGGATTCTCTACGAGCAGTACTTC.

This sequence joins TRBV10-3 and TRBJ1-1; D may be TRBD1 (6 bases). The germline CDR1 and CDR2 sequences are ENHRY and SYGVKD. V dropped 3 bases and J dropped 4 bases, with 12 bases sitting between them. This CDR3 has 14 residues. The CDR3 DNA follows: TGTGCCATCAGTGAAGGGGGGGAGCTCACTGAAGCTTTCTTT. Translated, it gives CAISEGGELTEAFF.

With respect to this clonotype: The conserved phenylalanine or tryptophan is not found at the CDR3 terminus, so this likely reflects a read error. V is TRBV29-1 and J is TRBJ1-1, with 12 nucleotides matching TRBD1. V was clipped by 6 bases and J by 1 base; unmatched bases: 0. The CDR3 loop spans 13 amino acids. The germline V gene encodes CDR1 SQVTM and CDR2 ANQGSEA. The CDR3 nucleotides read TGCAGCGTGGGACAGGGGGCGAACACTGAAGCTTTCTCT. Protein sequence: CSVGQGANTEAFS.

This clonotype was observed at least ten times. The J gene is TRBJ1-2, the V gene TRBV10-3; maybe TRBD1 (5 bases). This CDR3 has 13 residues. Germline V gene lookup returns CDR1 ENHRY and CDR2 SYGVKD. V was clipped by 11 bases and J by 0 bases, with 13 bases between them. In nucleotides, the CDR3 is TGTGCCTCTGGGACGCTAGCTAACTATGGCTACACCTTC. It codes for CASGTLANYGYTF.

Many counts were recorded for this clonotype. The chain couples TRBV7-8 to TRBJ1-2, with TRBD1 identical over 9 bases. With V trimmed by 3 bases and J by 7 bases, 9 bases remained unmatched. From germline, CDR1 is SGHVS and CDR2 FQNEAQ. The CDR3 consists of 15 residues. CDR3 coding DNA: TGTGCCAGCAGCTTCCAGGACAGGGGACGTGGTGGCTACACCTTC. Translated, it gives CASSFQDRGRGGYTF.

The V gene is TRBV30, the J gene TRBJ1-1, with TRBD1 identical over 7 bases. After removal of 5 bases from V and 0 bases from J, the junction contained 6 bases not matched to a gene. Germline loops: CDR1 GTSNPN, CDR2 SVGIG (reference sequence). This CDR3 is built from 14 residues. The CDR3 DNA sequence: TGTGCCTGGGGAGGGGGCGCCATGAACACTGAAGCTTTCTTT. It encodes CAWGGGAMNTEAFF.

This clonotype was counted only a few times. V gene TRBV4-1 combines with J gene TRBJ1-4; TRBD1 matches at 8 bases. CDR1 and CDR2 (germline): MGHRA, YSYEKL. V was clipped by 5 bases and J by 4 bases; unmatched bases: 9. This CDR3 spans 16 amino acids. The DNA for the CDR3 is TGCGCCAGCAGCTTACGCGGGACAGGACTTAATGAAAAACTGTTTTTT. Translation gives CASSLRGTGLNEKLFF.

This clonotype was seen a few times. This chain joins TRBV7-9 and TRBJ2-7; 14 nucleotides line up with TRBD2. This CDR3 comprises 15 residues. Trimming cost V 5 bases and J 5 bases; bases outside gene matches: 5. In germline, CDR1 is SEHNR, CDR2 FQNEAQ (reference sequence). CDR3 nucleotides: TGTGCCAGCAGCCTGACTAGCGGGGGGGCCCACGAGCAGTACTTC. The encoded protein is CASSLTSGGAHEQYF. Drawing the rest from reference TRBV7-9 and TRBJ2-7, the complete variable domain is DTGVSQNPRHKITKRGQNVTFRCDPISEHNRLYWYRQTLGQGPEFLTYFQNEAQLEKSRLLSDRFSAERPKGSFSTLEIQRTEQGDSAMYLCASSLTSGGAHEQYFGPGTRLTVT.